This entry lists 15 T cell receptor beta chains sequenced from one sample in a study of control samples from healthy donors and cancer patients. Some clones are missing from TCRdb's copy, which holds only in-frame ones; the method was immunoSEQ multiplex PCR. This table holds 150,000 or so clones, more than 85% found once. Sequenced: blood. The source of these receptors is a man younger than 35 in good health.

The chain uses TRBV30 and TRBJ2-2; possibly TRBD1 or TRBD2 for D (5 bases each). This CDR3 spans 13 amino acids. The germline V and J ends were trimmed by 8 bases and 8 bases, with 18 bases remaining between them. Germline-derived CDR1 and CDR2 are GTSNPN and SVGIG (reference sequence). CDR3 nucleotide sequence: TGTGCCAGCCGGGACCATCGATTTGGGGAGCTGTTTTTT. Amino acid sequence: CASRDHRFGELFF.

This chain joins TRBV16 and TRBJ2-5; TRBD1 matches 7 bases. The V gene end was trimmed by 4 bases and the J gene end by 7 bases; junction bases not matched to a gene: 12. Per the germline V gene, CDR1 is KGHSY and CDR2 is FQNENV. This CDR3 contains 15 residues. CDR3 DNA sequence: TGTGCCAGCAGCCCCCGTGGACAGGACTGGGGGACCCAGTACTTC. Translation: CASSPRGQDWGTQYF.

The rearrangement uses TRBV28 and TRBJ2-3, with TRBD2 identical over 9 bases. In germline, CDR1 is MDHEN, CDR2 SYDVKM. The CDR3 covers 17 residues. Unmatched junction bases numbered 17, after V lost 6 bases and J lost 7 bases. CDR3 coding DNA: TGTGCCAGCAGCCCCAGCGGTGAAGCGGGAGGTGCATATACGCAGTATTTT. Encoded protein: CASSPSGEAGGAYTQYF.

This chain connects TRBV30 to TRBJ2-7; D call uncertain. Germline values: CDR1 GTSNPN, CDR2 SVGIG (reference sequence). CDR3 length: 13 residues. Trimming pared 0 bases from V and 5 bases from J, leaving 11 bases between. For the CDR3, the DNA is TGTGCCTGGAGTGTAGCTAATCCCGACGAGCAGTACTTC. Protein: CAWSVANPDEQYF.

The V gene is TRBV7-2, the J gene TRBJ2-1; 8 bases match TRBD2. The CDR3 has 13 amino acids. The germline CDR1 and CDR2 sequences are SGHTA and FQGNSA. Germline trimming cut 7 bases from V and 8 bases from J; bases unmatched to any gene: 7. CDR3 DNA sequence: TGTGCCAGCAATTACGGGGGGGGCCATGAGCAGTTCTTC. Its protein product is CASNYGGGHEQFF.

This chain links TRBV7-3 with TRBJ2-3; 8 bases map to TRBD1. This CDR3 region has 17 residues. Germline V gene data show CDR1 as SGHTA and CDR2 as FQGTGA. J was trimmed by 5 bases and V by 5 bases; bases with no gene match: 15. The chain's CDR3 is CASSLGLDRAGRDTQYF. DNA of the CDR3: TGTGCCAGCAGCCTAGGATTGGACAGGGCGGGCCGAGATACGCAGTATTTT. Full variable domain (missing parts from reference TRBV7-3 and TRBJ2-3): GAGVSQTPSNKVTEKGKYVELRCDPISGHTALYWYRQSLGQGPEFLIYFQGTGAADDSGLPNDRFFAVRPEGSVSTLKIQRTERGDSAVYLCASSLGLDRAGRDTQYFGPGTRLTVL.

CDR3 DNA: TGTGCCAGCAGCCAAGACATCAGGGGAATGAACACTGAAGCTTTCTTT. It yields the protein CASSQDIRGMNTEAFF. The chain is built from TRBV14 and TRBJ1-1, with TRBD1 as a possible D gene (6 bases). The germline V gene has CDR1 SGHDN and CDR2 FVKESK. CDR3 length: 16 residues. V dropped 0 bases and J dropped 0 bases, with 11 bases sitting between them.

The J gene is TRBJ2-7, the V gene TRBV11-3, with 9 bases that match TRBD1. The V gene end was trimmed by 5 bases and the J gene end by 6 bases; junction bases not matched to a gene: 14. CDR1 is SGHNT, CDR2 YENEEA, per germline. This CDR3 has 16 amino acids. The CDR3 loop is CASSPAGGQGTSEQYF. In DNA form, the CDR3 reads TGTGCCAGCAGCCCAGCCGGGGGACAGGGTACGTCCGAGCAGTACTTC. Combining the CDR3 with reference TRBV11-3 and TRBJ2-7 gives the whole variable domain EAGVVQSPRYKIIEKKQPVAFWCNPISGHNTLYWYLQNLGQGPELLIRYENEEAVDDSQLPKDRFSAERLKGVDSTLKIQPAELGDSAVYLCASSPAGGQGTSEQYFGPGTRLTVT.

The J gene is TRBJ2-5, the V gene TRBV6-6, with TRBD1 matching 10 bases. Germline V lookup: CDR1 MNHNY, CDR2 SVGAGI (reference sequence). The CDR3 totals 16 residues. The J segment lost 3 bases and the V segment lost 5 bases, leaving 9 bases of the junction unmatched. The CDR3 reads CASSPLTGGLEETQYF. In DNA, the CDR3 is TGTGCCAGCAGTCCACTGACAGGGGGCTTGGAAGAGACCCAGTACTTC.

This chain uses TRBV28 with TRBJ1-4; TRBD1 might be the D (5 bases). This CDR3 comprises 16 residues. Germline lookup yields CDR1 MDHEN and CDR2 SYDVKM. The ends were cut back, 5 bases at V and 8 bases at J, with 21 bases in the middle. The chain's CDR3 is CASSPLGGAFDEKLFF. CDR3 DNA sequence: TGTGCCAGCAGTCCCTTGGGAGGGGCGTTCGACGAAAAACTGTTTTTT.

The chain links TRBV11-2 to TRBJ1-2; D uncertain. V lost 3 bases and J lost 0, with 11 bases in between. This CDR3 comprises 15 residues. Germline CDR1 is SGHAT and CDR2 is FQNNGV. The CDR3 nucleotides read TGTGCCAGCAGCTTCTCTCATAACTCTAACTATGGCTACACCTTC. This codes for CASSFSHNSNYGYTF.

The chain uses TRBV9 and TRBJ1-1; 9 bases match TRBD1. V was pared by 4 bases and J by 5 bases, with 9 bases of the junction left unmatched. Germline assignment: CDR1 SGDLS and CDR2 YYNGEE. The CDR3 is 15 residues long. The CDR3 nucleotides read TGTGCCAGCAGCCCCAGGGACAGGGTTTGGACTGAAGCTTTCTTT. Amino acid sequence: CASSPRDRVWTEAFF. Combining the CDR3 with reference TRBV9 and TRBJ1-1 gives the whole variable domain DSGVTQTPKHLITATGQRVTLRCSPRSGDLSVYWYQQSLDQGLQFLIQYYNGEERAKGNILERFSAQQFPDLHSELNLSSLELGDSALYFCASSPRDRVWTEAFFGQGTRLTVV.

This sequence joins TRBV19 and TRBJ2-1; 7 bases fit TRBD2. V was pared by 7 bases and J by 0 bases, with 6 bases of the junction left unmatched. Germline V CDR1 and CDR2: LNHDA, SQIVND (reference sequence). The CDR3 is made up of 15 amino acids. CDR3 sequence: CASKTLADSYNEQFF. CDR3 coding DNA: TGTGCCAGTAAGACCCTAGCGGACTCCTACAATGAGCAGTTCTTC.

This chain joins TRBV5-1 and TRBJ1-3; D is possibly TRBD1 (6 bases). V lost 4 bases to trimming and J lost 2 bases, with 13 bases between them. This CDR3 is 15 amino acids long. CDR1 is SGHRS and CDR2 is YFSETQ in the germline V gene. CDR3 region: CASSPNGQTGNTIYF. The CDR3 coding sequence is TGCGCCAGCAGCCCTAACGGACAGACTGGAAACACCATATATTTT. Supplemented by reference TRBV5-1 and TRBJ1-3, the full variable domain reads KAGVTQTPRYLIKTRGQQVTLSCSPISGHRSVSWYQQTPGQGLQFLFEYFSETQRNKGNFPGRFSGRQFSNSRSEMNVSTLELGDSALYLCASSPNGQTGNTIYFGEGSWLTVV.

The chain uses TRBV28 and TRBJ2-2; D not resolved. Trimming pared 3 bases from V and 4 bases from J, leaving 9 bases between. There are 14 residues in the CDR3. The germline V gene encodes CDR1 MDHEN and CDR2 SYDVKM. The CDR3 DNA follows: TGTGCCAGCAGTTTCCACAAAGCCACCGGGGAGCTGTTTTTT. Translated, it gives CASSFHKATGELFF.